Below are 2 T cell receptor beta chains sequenced from a single sample in a study of response to subunit inactivated influenza vaccine (dated by TCRdb to between 2017 and 2018). Libraries came from RT-PCR. The reads were generated on an Illumina HiSeq 2500. The public reads were run again by TCRdb, first through fastp at Q25 and then through MiXCR, and only productive beta chains were kept. Entries are consolidated by CDR3 protein sequence, retaining the most common genes and DNA. The sample yields about 650,000 distinct CDR3 sequences; 12% to 15% were counted once. The ten largest clonotypes hold 6% to 9.5% of the sample. Sequenced material: PBMCs from blood, taken roughly 15 days before vaccination. These receptors were taken from a man aged 50-60 years who received an inactivated influenza vaccine. Donor details come from another sample of the same person, matched by shared clones.

This clonotype was seen ten or more times. This rearrangement joins TRBV4-3 to TRBJ2-1, with 9 bases lining up with TRBD2. CDR3 length equals 17 residues. V gave up 1 base and J gave up 4 bases; unmatched junction bases: 8. CDR1 is LGHNA, CDR2 YSLEER, per germline. The CDR3 sequence: CASSQGITSGLYNEQFF. The DNA for the CDR3 is TGCGCCAGCAGCCAAGGTATTACTAGCGGGTTGTACAATGAGCAGTTCTTC.

The chain recombines TRBV12-3 or TRBV12-4 with TRBJ2-4; D unresolved. V lost 2 bases and J lost 0, with 17 bases in between. The CDR3 length is 18 residues. For the CDR3, the DNA is TGTGCCAGCAGTTTAAAGCGCCTGACCGATCTAGCCAAAAACATTCAGTACTTC. As protein: CASSLKRLTDLAKNIQYF.